This TCR beta chain was captured in a study of beta chain features in type 1 diabetes. As for the study in general: Taken together, all samples contributed some 100 million examined sorted cells.

V gave up 3 bases and J gave up 1 base; unmatched junction bases: 9. The CDR3 loop spans 16 amino acids. Per the germline V gene, CDR1 is SGDLS and CDR2 is YYNGEE. Reverse transcribing all isolated RNA meant expressed TCRB transcripts were sequenced. The assay was immunoSEQ multiplex PCR, and TCRdb's table has in-frame clones only and misses some. Of about 150,000 clones listed, 11% are singletons. As to this clone: Antigen: not known.

Study-wide findings and caveats: Across patients, naive, central memory and Treg TCRB repertoires exhibited apparently greater similarity than was observed across healthy donors. Individuals with type 1 diabetes displayed fewer insertions and more deletions at VDJ junctions. Cells that show high TCR expression could be over-represented by cDNA sequencing.

This chain links TRBV9 with TRBJ2-7; 8 bases are a match to TRBD2. This receptor was obtained from a man between 18 and 35 years old in good health. The sequencing sample was made of central memory CD4+ T cells from blood. CDR3 amino acids: CASSASSGAYSYEQYF. The CDR3 nucleotides are TGTGCCAGCAGCGCCAGTAGCGGGGCATATTCCTACGAGCAGTACTTC. Full variable domain (missing parts from reference TRBV9 and TRBJ2-7): DSGVTQTPKHLITATGQRVTLRCSPRSGDLSVYWYQQSLDQGLQFLIQYYNGEERAKGNILERFSAQQFPDLHSELNLSSLELGDSALYFCASSASSGAYSYEQYFGPGTRLTVT.